The following is a T cell receptor beta chain sequence with its context. Its antigen is not identified. The CDR3 contains 14 residues. CDR1 and CDR2 (germline): MNHNY, SVGAGI (reference sequence). J gave up 6 bases and V 6 bases, and 6 bases lay outside the gene matches. The record originates from a study of cytotoxic CD8 clonotypes in ibrutinib-treated CLL. Study at large: Specimens for response were gathered following a median roughly twelve months of therapy, spanning 6 to 36.

Profiling relied on immunoSEQ multiplex PCR, and the TCRdb table lists in-frame clones only, not all of them. The table records around 70,000 clones, approximately 90% of them present only once. General observations from the study: Clonality went up at the time of ibrutinib response, stayed stable in sustained remission, and later dropped back toward its baseline level at progression.

The chain uses TRBV6-6 and TRBJ2-4, with 9 bases aligning to TRBD2. The sequencing used PBMCs, collected after 12 months of ibrutinib treatment. The sequence derives from a human donor with chronic lymphocytic leukemia. The CDR3 region is CASREGGRGNIQYF. The CDR3 DNA reads TGTGCCAGCAGGGAGGGCGGGAGGGGAAACATTCAGTACTTC.